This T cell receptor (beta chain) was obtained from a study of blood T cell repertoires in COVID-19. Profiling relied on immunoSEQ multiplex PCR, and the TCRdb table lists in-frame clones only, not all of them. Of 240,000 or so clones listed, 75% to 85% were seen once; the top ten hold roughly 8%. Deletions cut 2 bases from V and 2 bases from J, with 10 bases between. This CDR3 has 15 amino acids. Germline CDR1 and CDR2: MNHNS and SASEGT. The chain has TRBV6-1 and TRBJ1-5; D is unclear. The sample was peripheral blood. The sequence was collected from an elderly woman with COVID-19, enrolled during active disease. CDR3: CASSEYYPGNQPQHF. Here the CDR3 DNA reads TGTGCCAGCAGTGAATATTATCCAGGCAATCAGCCCCAGCATTTT.